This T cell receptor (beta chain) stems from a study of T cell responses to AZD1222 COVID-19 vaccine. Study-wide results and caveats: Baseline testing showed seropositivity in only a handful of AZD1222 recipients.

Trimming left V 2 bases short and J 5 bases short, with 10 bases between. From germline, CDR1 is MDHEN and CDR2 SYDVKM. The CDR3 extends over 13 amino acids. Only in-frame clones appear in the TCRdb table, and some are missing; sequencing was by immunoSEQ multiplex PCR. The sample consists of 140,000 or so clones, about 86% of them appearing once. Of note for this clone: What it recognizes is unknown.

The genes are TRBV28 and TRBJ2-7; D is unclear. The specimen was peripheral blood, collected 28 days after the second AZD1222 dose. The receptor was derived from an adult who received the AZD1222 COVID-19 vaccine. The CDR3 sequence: CASSLVADHEQYF. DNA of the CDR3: TGTGCCAGCAGTTTAGTGGCGGACCACGAGCAGTACTTC.